This is a list of T cell receptor beta chains from one sample in a study of T-cell memory formation after mild COVID-19. TCRdb redid the calling of the 5' RACE reads with MiXCR, one entry per CDR3 protein. This sample yields fewer than 15,000 distinct CDR3 sequences, of which about 21% are seen a single time; about 60% belongs to the top ten. The sample taken for sequencing was PBMCs or a T cell subset sorted from them (not recorded which). The receptors were gathered from a man between 18 and 29 years old who had mild COVID-19 (a few samples of this study predate the infection). Cell type and time point are not known. Both conserved end residues are part of each CDR3. D genes are given only for firm matches. Some rows mark clone size as missing; the rest say once, few, many or name a class of expanded clone.

size	V	D	J	DNA	CDR3
few	TRBV6-2/TRBV6-3	-	TRBJ1-1	TGTGCCAGCAGCGAAGTGGGTGCGGCTTTCTTT	CASSEVGAAFF
many	TRBV3-1	-	TRBJ2-2	TGTGCCAGCAGCCCCCCAGGGGACACCGGGGAGCTGTTTTTT	CASSPPGDTGELFF
-	TRBV7-8	TRBD2	TRBJ2-7	TGTGCCAGCAGCTCCCGACGACTAGCGGGACTCTACGAGCAGTACTTC	CASSSRRLAGLYEQYF
few	TRBV19	-	TRBJ2-2	TGTGCCAGTAATCCTGCAAGTCTAGAAAACACCGGGGAGCTGTTTTTT	CASNPASLENTGELFF
many	TRBV5-1	-	TRBJ2-1	TGCGCCAGCAGCTTGGCCGAGGAAGGTGAGCAGTTCTTC	CASSLAEEGEQFF
-	TRBV6-2/TRBV6-3	-	TRBJ1-5	TGTGCCAGGCGGGGCGGGGAGGGCAATCAGCCCCAGCATTTT	CARRGGEGNQPQHF
once	TRBV11-2	-	TRBJ1-6	TGTGCCAGCAGCCTCACGGGTGGGGATTCACCCCTCCACTTT	CASSLTGGDSPLHF
many	TRBV7-6	TRBD2	TRBJ2-1	TGTGCCAGCAGCTTAGGACTAGCGGGGAGGGGGCTCAAACATTACAATGAGCAGTTCTTC	CASSLGLAGRGLKHYNEQFF
-	TRBV5-6	-	TRBJ2-7	TGTGCCAGCAGCTTCTTCCACTACGAGCAGTACTTC	CASSFFHYEQYF
-	TRBV12-3/TRBV12-4	TRBD1	TRBJ2-7	TGTGCCAGCAGTTTGGGGATGACGGGGACAGGGTCCTACGAGCAGTACTTC	CASSLGMTGTGSYEQYF
many	TRBV7-9	-	TRBJ2-7	TGTGCCAGCAGCCCCGGGACCTACGAGCAGTACTTC	CASSPGTYEQYF
few	TRBV7-2	-	TRBJ1-2	TGTGCCAGCACCGGGACCAAAGATGGCTACACCTTC	CASTGTKDGYTF
many	TRBV7-2	-	TRBJ2-6	TGTGCCAGCAGCTTACCCCCTGGACCCTCTGGGGCCAACGTCCTGACTTTC	CASSLPPGPSGANVLTF
many	TRBV7-2	TRBD1	TRBJ1-6	TGTGCCAGCAGCATACGGACAGGGAACTTCAATTCACCCCTCCACTTT	CASSIRTGNFNSPLHF
-	TRBV2	TRBD2	TRBJ2-7	TGTGCCAGCAGTGAATACGGGAGGGCCTCCGAGCAGTACTTC	CASSEYGRASEQYF
many	TRBV4-2	-	TRBJ2-5	TGTGCCAGCAGCCAAGAGGGCGAAGAGACCCAGTACTTC	CASSQEGEETQYF
-	TRBV7-6	TRBD2	TRBJ2-3	TGTGCCAGCAGCTTATCACTAGCGGGGCTTAGCACAGATACGCAGTATTTT	CASSLSLAGLSTDTQYF
many	TRBV11-2	-	TRBJ2-7	TGTGCCAGCAGCTTAGGGAGGCGGTGGCTCTCCTACGAGCAGTACTTC	CASSLGRRWLSYEQYF
many	TRBV9	TRBD2	TRBJ2-1	TGTGCCAGCAGCGCCGGGACTAGCACCGATGAGCAGTTCTTC	CASSAGTSTDEQFF
-	TRBV27	-	TRBJ2-5	TGTGCCAGCGGTGGAGAGACCCAGTACTTC	CASGGETQYF
many	TRBV7-9	-	TRBJ1-6	TGTGCCAGCAGCTTAACTTGGACCAGCCGGCGTTCACCCCTCCACTTT	CASSLTWTSRRSPLHF
many	TRBV7-9	TRBD1	TRBJ1-5	TGTGCCAGCAGCAACAGGGGAGGCAATCAGCCCCAGCATTTT	CASSNRGGNQPQHF
many	TRBV7-3	TRBD2	TRBJ2-3	TGTGCCAGCAGCTTCCGAGGTAGCGGGGTGACAACAGATACGCAGTATTTT	CASSFRGSGVTTDTQYF
-	TRBV24-1	-	TRBJ2-1	TGTGCCACCAGTGACCCCTCTACGAGATCGAATGAGCAGTTCTTC	CATSDPSTRSNEQFF
-	TRBV9	TRBD2	TRBJ2-3	TGTGCCAGCAGCGTAGAGTCGCGGGGGGGCACAGATACGCAGTATTTT	CASSVESRGGTDTQYF
-	TRBV6-2/TRBV6-3	-	TRBJ2-1	TGTGCCAGCAGTTACTCGACTGTATTGGAGCAGTTCTTC	CASSYSTVLEQFF
-	TRBV7-2	TRBD2	TRBJ2-3	TGTGCCAGCAGCTTGACTAGCGGGGCAACAGATACGCAGTATTTT	CASSLTSGATDTQYF
-	TRBV12-3/TRBV12-4	-	TRBJ1-3	TGTGCCAGCAGTTTACGACACTCTGGAAACACCATATATTTT	CASSLRHSGNTIYF